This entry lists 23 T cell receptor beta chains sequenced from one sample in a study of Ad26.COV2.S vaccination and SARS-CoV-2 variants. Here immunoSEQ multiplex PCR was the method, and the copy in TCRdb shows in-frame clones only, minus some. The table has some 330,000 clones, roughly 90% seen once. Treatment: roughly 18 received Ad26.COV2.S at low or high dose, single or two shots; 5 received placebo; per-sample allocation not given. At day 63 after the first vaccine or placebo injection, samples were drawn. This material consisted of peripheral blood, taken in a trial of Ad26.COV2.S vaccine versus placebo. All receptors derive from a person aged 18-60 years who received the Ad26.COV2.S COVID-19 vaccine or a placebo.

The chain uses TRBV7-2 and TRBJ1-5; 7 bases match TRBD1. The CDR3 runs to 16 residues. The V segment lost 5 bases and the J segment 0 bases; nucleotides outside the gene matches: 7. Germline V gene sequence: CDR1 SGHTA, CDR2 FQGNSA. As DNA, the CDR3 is TGTGCCAGCAGCCAAGGGGGCACCTATAGCAATCAGCCCCAGCATTTT. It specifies CASSQGGTYSNQPQHF.

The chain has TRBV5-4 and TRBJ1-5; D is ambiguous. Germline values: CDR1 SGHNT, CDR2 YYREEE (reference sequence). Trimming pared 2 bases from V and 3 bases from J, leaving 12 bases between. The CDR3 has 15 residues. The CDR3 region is CASSFGGLLNQPQHF. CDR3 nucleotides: TGTGCCAGCAGCTTTGGTGGGTTACTCAATCAGCCCCAGCATTTT.

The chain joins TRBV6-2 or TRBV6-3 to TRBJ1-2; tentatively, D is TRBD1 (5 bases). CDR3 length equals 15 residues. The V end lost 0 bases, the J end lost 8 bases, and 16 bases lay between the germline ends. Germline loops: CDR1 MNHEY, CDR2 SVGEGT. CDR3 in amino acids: CASSYSTGPVFGYTF. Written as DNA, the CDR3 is TGTGCCAGCAGTTACTCGACGGGACCGGTGTTCGGCTACACCTTC.

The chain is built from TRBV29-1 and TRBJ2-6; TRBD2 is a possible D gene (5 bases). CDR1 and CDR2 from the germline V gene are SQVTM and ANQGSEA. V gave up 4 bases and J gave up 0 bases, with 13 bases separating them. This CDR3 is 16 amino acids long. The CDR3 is CSVASGLNSGANVLTF. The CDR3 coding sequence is TGCAGCGTTGCGAGCGGCCTAAACTCTGGGGCCAACGTCCTGACTTTC.

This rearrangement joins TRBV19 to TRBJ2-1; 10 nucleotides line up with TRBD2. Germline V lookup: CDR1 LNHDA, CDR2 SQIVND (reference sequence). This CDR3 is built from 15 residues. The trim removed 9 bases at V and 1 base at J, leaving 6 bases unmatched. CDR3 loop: CASARTSGSYNEQFF. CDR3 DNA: TGTGCCAGCGCCCGGACTAGCGGATCCTACAATGAGCAGTTCTTC.

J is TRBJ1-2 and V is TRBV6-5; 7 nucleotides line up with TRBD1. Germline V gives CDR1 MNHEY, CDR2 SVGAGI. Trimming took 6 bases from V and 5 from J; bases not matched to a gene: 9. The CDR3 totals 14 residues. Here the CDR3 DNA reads TGTGCCAGCAGGTACCGGGACAGAAGTTATGGCTACACCTTC. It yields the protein CASRYRDRSYGYTF.

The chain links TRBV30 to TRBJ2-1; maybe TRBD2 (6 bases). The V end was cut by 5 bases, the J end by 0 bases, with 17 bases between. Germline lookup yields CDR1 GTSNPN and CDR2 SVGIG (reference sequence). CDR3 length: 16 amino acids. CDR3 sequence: CAWAGGETSSYNEQFF. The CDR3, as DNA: TGTGCCTGGGCTGGAGGAGAGACTAGCTCCTACAATGAGCAGTTCTTC.

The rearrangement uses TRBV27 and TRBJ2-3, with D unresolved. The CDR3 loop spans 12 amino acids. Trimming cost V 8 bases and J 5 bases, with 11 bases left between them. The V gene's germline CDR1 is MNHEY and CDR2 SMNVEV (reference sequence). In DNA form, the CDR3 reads TGTGCCAGCGCCGTGCGAGGAGATACGCAGTATTTT. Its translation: CASAVRGDTQYF.

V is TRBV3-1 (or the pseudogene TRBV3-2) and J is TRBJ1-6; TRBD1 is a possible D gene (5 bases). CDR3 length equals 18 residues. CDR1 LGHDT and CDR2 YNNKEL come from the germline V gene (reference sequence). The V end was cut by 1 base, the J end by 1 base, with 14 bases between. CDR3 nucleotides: TGTGCCAGCAGCCAAGTATTTTCAGGGCGGTCCTATAATTCACCCCTCCACTTT. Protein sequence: CASSQVFSGRSYNSPLHF.

CDR3 loop: CASSPSSLEQITDTQYF. The CDR3 DNA sequence: TGTGCCAGCAGTCCCTCCTCACTGGAGCAAATCACAGATACGCAGTATTTT. The rearrangement joins TRBV27 to TRBJ2-3; D is undetermined. This CDR3 is 17 amino acids long. Trimming took off 5 bases at V and 2 bases at J, with 20 bases between the two ends. In germline, CDR1 is MNHEY, CDR2 SMNVEV (reference sequence).

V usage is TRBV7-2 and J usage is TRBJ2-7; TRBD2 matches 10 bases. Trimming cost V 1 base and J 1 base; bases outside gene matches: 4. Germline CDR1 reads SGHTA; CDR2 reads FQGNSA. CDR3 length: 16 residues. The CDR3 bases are TGTGCCAGCAGCTTAGACGGTAGCGGGAGGTCCTACGAGCAGTACGTC. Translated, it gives CASSLDGSGRSYEQYV.

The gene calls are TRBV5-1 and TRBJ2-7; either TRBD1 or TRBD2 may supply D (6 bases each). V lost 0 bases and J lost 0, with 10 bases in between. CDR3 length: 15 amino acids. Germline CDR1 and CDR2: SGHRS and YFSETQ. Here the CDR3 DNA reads TGCGCCAGCAGCTTGGCGTGGGGGGCCTCCTACGAGCAGTACTTC. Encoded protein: CASSLAWGASYEQYF.

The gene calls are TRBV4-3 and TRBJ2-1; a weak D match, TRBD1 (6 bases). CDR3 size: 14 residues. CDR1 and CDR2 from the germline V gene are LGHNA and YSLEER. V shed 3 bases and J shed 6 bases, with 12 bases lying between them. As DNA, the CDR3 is TGCGCCAGCAGCCATCCAGGGGAGCGCAATGAGCAGTTCTTC. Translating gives CASSHPGERNEQFF.

The CDR3 DNA is TGTGCCAGCAGCTTGCGGACAGGGGGCTACGAGCAGTACTTC. Protein sequence: CASSLRTGGYEQYF. The J gene is TRBJ2-7, the V gene TRBV7-2; the match to TRBD1 covers 10 bases. Looked up from germline, CDR1 is SGHTA and CDR2 is FQGNSA. This CDR3 contains 14 residues. V was clipped by 3 bases and J by 3 bases; unmatched bases: 2.

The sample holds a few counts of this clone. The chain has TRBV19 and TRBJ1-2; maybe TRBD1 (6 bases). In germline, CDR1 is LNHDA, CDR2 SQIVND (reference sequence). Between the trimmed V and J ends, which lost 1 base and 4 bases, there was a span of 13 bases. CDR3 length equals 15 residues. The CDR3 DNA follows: TGTGCCAGTAGTATAGGCCAGGGACAATTCTATGGCTACACCTTC. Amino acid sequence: CASSIGQGQFYGYTF.

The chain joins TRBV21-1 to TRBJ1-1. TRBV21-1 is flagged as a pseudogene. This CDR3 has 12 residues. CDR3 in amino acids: CASRIGNTEAFF. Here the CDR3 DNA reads TGTGCCAGCAGGATAGGGAACACTGAAGCTTTCTTT.

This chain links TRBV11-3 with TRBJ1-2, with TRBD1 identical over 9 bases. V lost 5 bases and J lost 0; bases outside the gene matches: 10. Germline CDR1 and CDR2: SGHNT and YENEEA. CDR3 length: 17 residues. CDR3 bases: TGTGCCAGCAGCCCATGGACAGGGGTGGACTCTAACTATGGCTACACCTTC. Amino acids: CASSPWTGVDSNYGYTF.

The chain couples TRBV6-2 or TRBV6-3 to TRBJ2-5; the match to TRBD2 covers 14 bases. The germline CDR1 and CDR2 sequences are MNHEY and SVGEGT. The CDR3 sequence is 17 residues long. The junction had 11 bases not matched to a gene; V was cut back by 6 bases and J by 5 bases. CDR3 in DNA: TGTGCCAGCAGCAGAAGACTAGCGGGGGGGCCCCGTGAGACCCAGTACTTC. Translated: CASSRRLAGGPRETQYF.

The CDR3 nucleotides are TGTGCCAGCAGCCAAGAGGGGGTTAGCACAGATACGCAGTATTTT. Its protein product is CASSQEGVSTDTQYF. The chain couples TRBV7-6 to TRBJ2-3; D perhaps matches TRBD1 (6 bases). The CDR3 contains 15 residues. Germline values: CDR1 SGHVS, CDR2 FNYEAQ. V shed 5 bases and J shed 0 bases, with 12 bases lying between them.

The CDR3 sequence: CASLASGSSYEQYV. CDR3 nucleotides: TGTGCCAGCCTCGCTAGCGGGAGTTCTTACGAGCAGTACGTC. This sequence joins TRBV7-9 and TRBJ2-7, with 10 bases that match TRBD2. The CDR3 has 14 amino acids. The ends lost 8 bases at V and 4 bases at J; junction bases unmatched: 8. Per germline, CDR1 SEHNR and CDR2 FQNEAQ (reference sequence).

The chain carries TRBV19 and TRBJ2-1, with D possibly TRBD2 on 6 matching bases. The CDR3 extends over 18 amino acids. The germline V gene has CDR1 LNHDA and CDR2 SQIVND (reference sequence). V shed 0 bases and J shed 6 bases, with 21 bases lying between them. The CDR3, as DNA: TGTGCCAGTAGTATAGATCTGACGGGAGACAACGGGGTCAATGAGCAGTTCTTC. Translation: CASSIDLTGDNGVNEQFF. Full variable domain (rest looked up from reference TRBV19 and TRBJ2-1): DGGITQSPKYLFRKEGQNVTLSCEQNLNHDAMYWYRQDPGQGLRLIYYSQIVNDFQKGDIAEGYSVSREKKESFPLTVTSAQKNPTAFYLCASSIDLTGDNGVNEQFFGPGTRLTVL.

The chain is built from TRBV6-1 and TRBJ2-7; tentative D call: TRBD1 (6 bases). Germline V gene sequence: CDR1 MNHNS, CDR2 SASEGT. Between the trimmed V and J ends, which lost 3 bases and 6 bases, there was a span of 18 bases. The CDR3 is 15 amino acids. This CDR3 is CASSDKGLAGVEQYV. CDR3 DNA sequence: TGTGCCAGCAGTGATAAGGGCCTGGCAGGGGTCGAGCAGTACGTC.

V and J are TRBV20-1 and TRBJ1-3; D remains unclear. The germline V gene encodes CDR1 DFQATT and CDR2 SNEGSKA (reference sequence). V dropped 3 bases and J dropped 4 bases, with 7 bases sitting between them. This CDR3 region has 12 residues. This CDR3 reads CSASPNGNTIYF. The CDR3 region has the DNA TGCAGTGCTAGTCCCAACGGAAACACCATATATTTT.